The T cell receptor (beta chain) under discussion was sequenced for a study of blood T cell repertoires in COVID-19. This clone is a singleton in its sample. Data came from immunoSEQ multiplex PCR; TCRdb stores just in-frame clones and leaves some out. Seen here are roughly 120,000 clones, 85% to 90% observed once, and the top ten hold around a quarter. The CDR3 has 16 amino acids. Germline V gene data show CDR1 as ENHRY and CDR2 as SYGVKD. With 0 bases clipped from V and 2 bases from J, the junction kept 3 bases outside the gene matches. This chain uses TRBV10-3 with TRBJ2-2, with 7 nucleotides matching TRBD2. The TCR sequence derives from a man between 65 and 85 years old with active or convalescent COVID-19. The sample was peripheral blood. In nucleotides, the CDR3 is TGTGCCATCAGTGAGTCGAGCGGGATTAACACCGGGGAGCTGTTTTTT. Translation gives CAISESSGINTGELFF.